What follows are 5 T cell receptor beta chains derived from one specimen sequenced in a study of blood T cell repertoires in COVID-19. Generated by immunoSEQ multiplex PCR, the TCRdb table keeps only in-frame clones and is missing some. The data contain about 97,000 clones, 87% of them seen just once; the ten biggest clones take up 15%. The sample taken for sequencing was peripheral blood. These receptor sequences come from a human donor in a cohort sampled during active COVID-19.

V usage is TRBV19 and J usage is TRBJ1-2; D gene ambiguous. The V and J ends lost 5 bases and 5 bases respectively, with 12 bases between them. Germline loops: CDR1 LNHDA, CDR2 SQIVND (reference sequence). The CDR3 sequence is 13 residues long. CDR3 residues: CASSPSHLYGYTF. The CDR3, as DNA: TGTGCCAGTAGTCCGTCTCATCTATATGGCTACACCTTC.

The chain is built from TRBV6-2 or TRBV6-3 and TRBJ1-1; TRBD1 matches at 7 bases. CDR3 length: 16 residues. The germline CDR1 and CDR2 sequences are MNHEY and SVGEGT. Unmatched junction bases numbered 4, after V lost 0 bases and J lost 0 bases. CDR3 DNA sequence: TGTGCCAGCAGTTACTCCACAGGGGCCGTGAACACTGAAGCTTTCTTT. It specifies CASSYSTGAVNTEAFF.

Points on this clone: The same CDR3 arises from other DNA sequences in this sample as well. The rearrangement uses TRBV9 and TRBJ1-2; 8 bases line up with TRBD1. The V segment lost 0 bases and the J segment 2 bases; nucleotides outside the gene matches: 0. The CDR3 is made up of 14 amino acids. CDR1 and CDR2 (germline): SGDLS, YYNGEE. The CDR3 DNA follows: TGTGCCAGCAGCGTAGGACAGGGGAACTATGGCTACACCTTC. This codes for CASSVGQGNYGYTF.

The V call is TRBV29-1, the J call TRBJ1-3; D possibly corresponds to TRBD1 (5 bases). Germline V CDR1 and CDR2: SQVTM, ANQGSEA. V dropped 3 bases and J dropped 1 base, with 10 bases sitting between them. CDR3 length equals 14 residues. The CDR3 coding sequence is TGCAGCGTTGACAGGGTTGGTTCTGGAAACACCATATATTTT. It encodes CSVDRVGSGNTIYF.

This chain joins TRBV6-4 and TRBJ2-5, with 11 bases aligning to TRBD2. V lost 6 bases, J lost 1 base, and 19 bases stayed unmatched. CDR1 is MRHNA, CDR2 SNTAGT, per germline. The CDR3 has 20 amino acids. CDR3 sequence reads: CASRSVVGLAGGSLQETQYF. The CDR3 nucleotides are TGTGCCAGCAGGAGCGTTGTAGGGCTAGCGGGGGGCTCTCTCCAAGAGACCCAGTACTTC.